These T cell receptor beta chains were read from a single sample in a study of CD8 T cells in ankylosing spondylitis. TCRdb used MiXCR to reprocess the 5' RACE reads, holding one entry per CDR3 protein. Altogether about 250,000 distinct CDR3 sequences are present, 32% being singletons, with the ten largest covering around 4.2%. The sequencing input was blood, either unsorted or a sorted T cell fraction (not recorded which). These receptors were collected from a male donor with ankylosing spondylitis or in good health (not recorded which). Both conserved end residues are part of each CDR3. A D gene is named only where the DNA matches it firmly. Size is stated for part of the rows, as once, few or many counts, or as a class when the clone is expanded.

D: TRBD2; size: .; V: TRBV10-3; J: TRBJ2-1; DNA: TGTGCCATCAGTGAAGTGTCTAGCGGGTCCAATGAGCAGTTCTTC; CDR3: CAISEVSSGSNEQFF
D: .; size: few; V: TRBV12-3/TRBV12-4; J: TRBJ2-5; DNA: TGTGCCAGCACCCCTGGCAGTCGAGAGACCCAGTACTTC; CDR3: CASTPGSRETQYF
D: .; size: .; V: TRBV11-2; J: TRBJ1-3; DNA: TGTGCCAGCAGCTTTACAGGGTCCCTCCACTCTGGAAACACCATATATTTT; CDR3: CASSFTGSLHSGNTIYF
D: .; size: .; V: TRBV7-8; J: TRBJ2-1; DNA: TGTGCCAGCGGCGTAGGGGCGCAAGTCAATGAGCAGTTCTTC; CDR3: CASGVGAQVNEQFF
D: .; size: few; V: TRBV27; J: TRBJ2-5; DNA: TGTGCCAGCAGCCCAAGGTGGGCCGGGGAGACCCAGTACTTC; CDR3: CASSPRWAGETQYF
D: TRBD1; size: few; V: TRBV7-9; J: TRBJ1-1; DNA: TGTGCCAGCAGCTTGGGGACAGGGGGAGCTTTCTTT; CDR3: CASSLGTGGAFF
D: .; size: .; V: TRBV5-1; J: TRBJ1-1; DNA: TGCGCCAGCAGCTTGGCCCTTTTAGGGGCTGAAGCTTTCTTT; CDR3: CASSLALLGAEAFF
D: TRBD2; size: few; V: TRBV4-2; J: TRBJ2-3; DNA: TGTGCCAGCAGCCCCTGGACTAGCGGGAGCACAGATACGCAGTATTTT; CDR3: CASSPWTSGSTDTQYF
D: TRBD1; size: few; V: TRBV5-1; J: TRBJ1-1; DNA: TGCGCCAGCAGCTTTGGGCCTGACCGACAGGGGAGTGTTGAAGCTTTCTTT; CDR3: CASSFGPDRQGSVEAFF
D: TRBD1; size: .; V: TRBV5-1; J: TRBJ1-1; DNA: TGCGCCAGCAGACGGGGGACAGGGTACATGAACACTGAAGCTTTCTTT; CDR3: CASRRGTGYMNTEAFF
D: .; size: few; V: TRBV10-3; J: TRBJ2-1; DNA: TGTGCCACCGGCATGGCTGTCTACAATGAGCAGTTCTTC; CDR3: CATGMAVYNEQFF
D: .; size: .; V: TRBV27; J: TRBJ2-1; DNA: TGTGCCAGCACTCTTCTCGACCCACGGTACAATGAGCAGTTCTTC; CDR3: CASTLLDPRYNEQFF
D: TRBD2; size: .; V: TRBV24-1; J: TRBJ2-5; DNA: TGTGCCACCAGTGATTGGGGACTAACCAAAGAGACCCAGTACTTC; CDR3: CATSDWGLTKETQYF
D: TRBD2; size: few; V: TRBV5-1; J: TRBJ2-1; DNA: TGCGCCAGCAGCAAGGGACTAGCGGACTCCTACAATGAGCAGTTCTTC; CDR3: CASSKGLADSYNEQFF
D: .; size: .; V: TRBV30; J: TRBJ2-7; DNA: TGTGCCTGGAGTGTAGGGTTGGCGGCTACCCCACACGAGCAGTACTTC; CDR3: CAWSVGLAATPHEQYF
D: TRBD1; size: few; V: TRBV5-4; J: TRBJ2-2; DNA: TGTGCCAGCAGCCCCCCGGGGACAGGGGTGCCCGGGGAGCTGTTTTTT; CDR3: CASSPPGTGVPGELFF
D: TRBD2; size: .; V: TRBV15; J: TRBJ2-1; DNA: TGTGCCACCAGAGCCAGCGGGAGCTCCTACAATGAGCAGTTCTTC; CDR3: CATRASGSSYNEQFF
D: .; size: .; V: TRBV6-1; J: TRBJ2-3; DNA: TGTGCCAGCAGTGCTTGGGGACCCTATACGCAGTATTTT; CDR3: CASSAWGPYTQYF
D: TRBD1; size: .; V: TRBV5-6; J: TRBJ1-2; DNA: TGTGCCAGCAGCTTGGACCCTCGGACAGGGAGTAAATATGGCTACACCTTC; CDR3: CASSLDPRTGSKYGYTF
D: TRBD2; size: .; V: TRBV5-6; J: TRBJ2-1; DNA: TGTGCCAGCAGCAGCGGGGGTGGGGGTCCAGACTATGAGCAGTTCTTC; CDR3: CASSSGGGGPDYEQFF
D: .; size: few; V: TRBV5-1; J: TRBJ2-1; DNA: TGCGCCAGCAGCTTGGTGGATGAGCAGTTCTTC; CDR3: CASSLVDEQFF
D: TRBD1; size: .; V: TRBV30; J: TRBJ1-2; DNA: TGTGCCTGCGGGACAGGGTCGGTTGTAGGCTACACCTTC; CDR3: CACGTGSVVGYTF
D: .; size: .; V: TRBV4-1; J: TRBJ2-7; DNA: TGCGCCAGCAGCCAAAGAATGGGGGAGTCCAACGAGCAGTACTTC; CDR3: CASSQRMGESNEQYF
D: .; size: few; V: TRBV20-1; J: TRBJ2-1; DNA: TGCAGTGCTAGAGACGGTGAGCAGTTCTTC; CDR3: CSARDGEQFF
D: .; size: .; V: TRBV7-8; J: TRBJ2-1; DNA: TGTGCCAGCAGCTTAGCGGCAGGGATCCCCTACAATGAGCAGTTCTTC; CDR3: CASSLAAGIPYNEQFF
D: .; size: few; V: TRBV10-3; J: TRBJ1-2; DNA: TGTGCCATCAGTGGAGACAGGAACCTTAACACCTTC; CDR3: CAISGDRNLNTF
D: .; size: .; V: TRBV5-6; J: TRBJ2-3; DNA: TGTGCCAGCAGCTTGTGGTTCCCCTCACGCACAGATACGCAGTATTTT; CDR3: CASSLWFPSRTDTQYF
D: TRBD1; size: few; V: TRBV5-1; J: TRBJ1-2; DNA: TGCGCCAGCAGCTTGGCGGGACAGGGGGAAGGCTACACCTTC; CDR3: CASSLAGQGEGYTF
D: .; size: few; V: TRBV28; J: TRBJ2-3; DNA: TGTGCCAGCAGTTTAGTCGTGAGTGGCACAGATACGCAGTATTTT; CDR3: CASSLVVSGTDTQYF
D: .; size: .; V: TRBV20-1; J: TRBJ2-5; DNA: TGCAGTGCTAGGATACCGGGACTCGAAGAGACCCAGTACTTC; CDR3: CSARIPGLEETQYF
D: .; size: .; V: TRBV6-5; J: TRBJ2-2; DNA: TGTGCCAACTTCTTACGGGGTCTGTTTTTT; CDR3: CANFLRGLFF
D: .; size: few; V: TRBV10-3; J: TRBJ2-1; DNA: TGTGCCATCAGTGAGTCCGCGGGGGCGAACAATGAGCAGTTCTTC; CDR3: CAISESAGANNEQFF
D: .; size: .; V: TRBV6-1; J: TRBJ1-1; DNA: TGTGCCAGCACCCAAGGAGGGGAGGCGGTAGCTTTCTTT; CDR3: CASTQGGEAVAFF
D: .; size: .; V: TRBV7-3; J: TRBJ1-1; DNA: TGTGCCAGCAGCGAACAGCCGGGTCAGAACACTGAAGCTTTCTTT; CDR3: CASSEQPGQNTEAFF
D: TRBD2; size: .; V: TRBV29-1; J: TRBJ2-2; DNA: TGCAGCGTTGACTCATGGACTAGCGGAGGCACCGGGGAGCTGTTTTTT; CDR3: CSVDSWTSGGTGELFF
D: .; size: .; V: TRBV20-1; J: TRBJ1-5; DNA: TGCAGTGCTAGAGATATCGGCGGTCTTAGCAATCAGCCCCAGCATTTT; CDR3: CSARDIGGLSNQPQHF
D: .; size: .; V: TRBV29-1; J: TRBJ2-7; DNA: TGCAGCGTTGCGGTGGACTCCTACGAGCAGTACTTC; CDR3: CSVAVDSYEQYF
D: .; size: .; V: TRBV5-1; J: TRBJ2-3; DNA: TGCGCCAGCAGCTTGGATAGCCCAGATACGCAGTATTTT; CDR3: CASSLDSPDTQYF
D: .; size: .; V: TRBV20-1; J: TRBJ2-7; DNA: TGCAGTGCTCCCCAAGGGGGGTTCCAACCGGACGATTACGAGCAGTACTTC; CDR3: CSAPQGGFQPDDYEQYF
D: .; size: .; V: TRBV21-1; J: TRBJ2-1; DNA: TGTGCCAGCGTGATGGAGGGGGCCGGAGAGCAGTTCTTC; CDR3: CASVMEGAGEQFF
D: TRBD1; size: many; V: TRBV6-1; J: TRBJ1-1; DNA: TGTGCCAGCAGCCGCACTGGACAGGGAGGGACTGAAGCTTTCTTT; CDR3: CASSRTGQGGTEAFF
D: .; size: few; V: TRBV20-1; J: TRBJ1-3; DNA: TGCAGTGCTAGGGATCCAGCGGGATCTGGAAACACCATATATTTT; CDR3: CSARDPAGSGNTIYF
D: .; size: .; V: TRBV7-9; J: TRBJ2-4; DNA: TGTGCCAGCAGCCAACCTACAGGGGAGGGTCCCAAAAACATTCAGTACTTC; CDR3: CASSQPTGEGPKNIQYF
D: TRBD1; size: .; V: TRBV20-1; J: TRBJ1-1; DNA: TGCAGTGCTAGAGTGCCAGGGGGCTACACTGAAGCTTTCTTT; CDR3: CSARVPGGYTEAFF
D: TRBD2; size: .; V: TRBV29-1; J: TRBJ2-2; DNA: TGCAGCGTTCTTAGCGGGGGGAACACCGGGGAGCTGTTTTTT; CDR3: CSVLSGGNTGELFF
D: .; size: .; V: TRBV5-1; J: TRBJ2-3; DNA: TGCGCCAGCAGCTTGGGACAGGCATCAGATACGCAGTATTTT; CDR3: CASSLGQASDTQYF
D: TRBD1; size: few; V: TRBV20-1; J: TRBJ1-1; DNA: TGCAGTGCTAGACAGGGGGCGTATGGCACTGAAGCTTTCTTT; CDR3: CSARQGAYGTEAFF
D: .; size: .; V: TRBV7-2; J: TRBJ2-3; DNA: TGTGCCAGCAGCTTAGCGGGGCGGGCTCGGGCAGATACGCAGTATTTT; CDR3: CASSLAGRARADTQYF
D: .; size: few; V: TRBV12-3/TRBV12-4; J: TRBJ2-1; DNA: TGTGCCAGCAGTTTCCCGGAGGTGGGTTACAATGAGCAGTTCTTC; CDR3: CASSFPEVGYNEQFF
D: .; size: .; V: TRBV12-3/TRBV12-4; J: TRBJ2-7; DNA: TGTGCCAGCGGCCCGGGTGGACAGCGCTCCTACGAGCAGTACTTC; CDR3: CASGPGGQRSYEQYF